The 9 T cell receptor beta chains below all came from one sample that was sequenced in a study of cytomegalovirus exposure and HLA in healthy donors. The PCR contained 60 Vbeta and 13 Jbeta primers. Data came from immunoSEQ multiplex PCR; TCRdb stores just in-frame clones and leaves some out. The sample has about 150,000 clones; around two thirds are singletons. Sequencing was performed on PBMCs. The receptors come from a woman aged 55-70 years in good health and CMV-seropositive.

This clone occurred a few times. The V gene is TRBV28, the J gene TRBJ1-2; 7 nucleotides agree with TRBD1. This CDR3 has 14 amino acids. CDR1 is MDHEN, CDR2 SYDVKM, per germline. The ends lost 5 bases at V and 4 bases at J; junction bases unmatched: 7. Written as DNA, the CDR3 is TGTGCCAGCAGTACCTCCGGGACAGTCTATGGCTACACCTTC. Translated: CASSTSGTVYGYTF.

This clone was recorded once. The CDR3 region is CASSLAGLATWEQYF. The CDR3 DNA sequence: TGCGCCAGCAGCTTGGCGGGACTAGCGACGTGGGAGCAGTACTTC. The genes are TRBV5-1 and TRBJ2-7; 10 bases agree with TRBD2. The CDR3 has 15 residues. Per germline, CDR1 SGHRS and CDR2 YFSETQ. The J segment lost 7 bases and the V segment lost 0 bases, leaving 7 bases of the junction unmatched.

This rearrangement joins TRBV6-5 to TRBJ1-5, with 9 nucleotides matching TRBD1. Germline lookup yields CDR1 MNHEY and CDR2 SVGAGI. Germline trimming cut 4 bases from V and 7 bases from J; bases unmatched to any gene: 5. This CDR3 is built from 14 residues. The CDR3 DNA follows: TGTGCCAGCAGTTGGGGACAGGGTATACAGCCCCAGCATTTT. The encoded protein is CASSWGQGIQPQHF.

The chain employs TRBV2 and TRBJ1-5; perhaps TRBD1 as D (6 bases). The CDR3 extends over 16 amino acids. V was clipped by 2 bases and J by 2 bases, with 13 bases between them. Germline CDR1 and CDR2: SNHLY and FYNNEI. DNA of the CDR3: TGTGCCAGCAGTGAACTAGGGGGACGGGGCAATCAGCCCCAGCATTTT. Its protein product is CASSELGGRGNQPQHF.

The CDR3 is CASSPLNGPGSGNTIYF. The CDR3 DNA follows: TGTGCCAGCTCACCACTTAATGGGCCAGGAAGTGGAAACACCATATATTTT. This chain connects TRBV18 to TRBJ1-3; D is uncertain. Per germline, CDR1 KGHSH and CDR2 LQKENI. This CDR3 has 17 residues. V gave up 1 base and J gave up 3 bases, with 16 bases separating them.

A single count supports this clone. This chain connects TRBV6-5 to TRBJ2-5, with 8 bases lining up with TRBD1. Trimming at V came to 0 bases and at J to 10 bases, leaving 13 bases not matched to a gene. CDR1 MNHEY and CDR2 SVGAGI come from the germline V gene. The length of the CDR3 is 16 residues. The DNA for the CDR3 is TGTGCCAGCAGTTACTCGGCGAAGCAGGGGGCGAGGAACCAGTACTTC. It is translated as CASSYSAKQGARNQYF.

The chain carries TRBV5-4 and TRBJ2-7, with D perhaps matching TRBD2 (6 bases). Germline V gene sequence: CDR1 SGHNT, CDR2 YYREEE (reference sequence). The V gene lost 10 bases and the J gene lost 3 bases, with 17 bases spanning the gap. The CDR3 is 13 residues long. As DNA, the CDR3 is TGTGCCGCAAGGGAGGTCAACGGCTACGAGCAGTACTTC. As protein: CAAREVNGYEQYF.

The genes are TRBV5-1 and TRBJ2-1, with D perhaps TRBD1 (5 bases). Trimming shortened V by 4 bases and J by 8 bases, and 16 bases separated the two germline ends. The V gene's germline CDR1 is SGHRS and CDR2 YFSETQ. The CDR3 contains 14 residues. DNA for the CDR3: TGCGCCAGCAGCCCGGACCGTCAGGGTGATGAGCAGTTCTTC. Residues: CASSPDRQGDEQFF.

This CDR3 is CASSSGGRETQYF. DNA of the CDR3: TGTGCCAGCAGTAGCGGGGGAAGGGAGACCCAGTACTTC. V is TRBV9 and J is TRBJ2-5, with TRBD2 matching over 9 bases. CDR1 and CDR2 from the germline V gene are SGDLS and YYNGEE. This CDR3 has 13 residues. The V segment lost 5 bases and the J segment 5 bases; nucleotides outside the gene matches: 4. The variable domain in full, with the rest retrieved from reference TRBV9 and TRBJ2-5, is DSGVTQTPKHLITATGQRVTLRCSPRSGDLSVYWYQQSLDQGLQFLIQYYNGEERAKGNILERFSAQQFPDLHSELNLSSLELGDSALYFCASSSGGRETQYFGPGTRLLVL.